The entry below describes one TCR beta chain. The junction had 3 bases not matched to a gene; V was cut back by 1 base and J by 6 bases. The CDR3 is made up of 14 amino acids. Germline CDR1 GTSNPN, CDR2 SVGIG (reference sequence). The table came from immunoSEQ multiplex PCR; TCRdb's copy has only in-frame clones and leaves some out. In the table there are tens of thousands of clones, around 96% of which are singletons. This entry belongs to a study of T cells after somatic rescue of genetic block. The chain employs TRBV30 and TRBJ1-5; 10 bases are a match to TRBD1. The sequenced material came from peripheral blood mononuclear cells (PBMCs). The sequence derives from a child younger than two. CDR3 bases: TGTGCCTGGAGTGCGGGACAGGGGCGTCAGCCCCAGCATTTT. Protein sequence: CAWSAGQGRQPQHF.